At least ten counts were recorded for the clone carrying this T cell receptor beta chain. Amplified material comprised TCR beta CDR3 regions derived from RNA transcripts. First-round RT-PCR employed HTBI primers, with a second-round multiplex PCR after it. From the multiplex PCR reads, TCRdb called clonotypes with MiXCR, one entry per CDR3 protein. The sample includes roughly 480,000 distinct CDR3 sequences, approximately 15% of them seen just once. The data stem from a study of Graves' ophthalmopathy and Graves' hyperthyroidism. Ophthalmopathy in the donors was of moderate-to-severe activity, with CAS ≥3, NOSPECS ≥4 and duration under 3 months. V was clipped by 4 bases and J by 0 bases; unmatched bases: 18. Germline-derived CDR1 and CDR2 are MNHNS and SASEGT. The length of the CDR3 is 19 residues.

The chain links TRBV6-1 to TRBJ2-7; 7 bases line up with TRBD2. The specimen was blood. The source of this sequence is a woman aged 25-40 years with Graves' ophthalmopathy. The CDR3 bases are TGTGCCAGCAGTGGAACATTTTCCTGGGGAGGCGGGAGCTCCTACGAGCAGTACTTC. Protein sequence: CASSGTFSWGGGSSYEQYF.